This TCR beta chain derives from a study of blood T cells in healthy people across ages. Study outcomes and limitations: A roughly linear fall in TCR beta diversity per million T cells was seen with increasing age.

Alongside a J-beta primer mix, a sample-barcoded 5' primer served in a second PCR lasting about 7 to 11 cycles. Every molecule of cDNA carried a tag from a template-switch adaptor with 12 random nucleotides. TCRdb reprocessed the 5' RACE reads via MiXCR and lists one record per CDR3 protein. In the table there are 1 million to 1.2 million distinct CDR3 sequences, approximately 38% of which are singletons. The CDR3 is made up of 13 amino acids. CDR1 and CDR2 (germline): DFQATT, SNEGSKA (reference sequence). Worth noting for this clonotype: What it recognizes is unknown.

This TCR derives from a man aged 18 to 29 in good health. The J gene is TRBJ2-1, the V gene TRBV20-1; 10 nucleotides match TRBD2. The J call could be wrong; TRBJ2-7 is a better fit for the DNA end. Specimen: blood. This CDR3 reads CSAVLAGLNEQYF. CDR3 sequence (DNA): TGCAGTGCTGTACTAGCGGGGCTCAATGAGCAGTACTTC.